Listed here is a single T cell receptor beta chain. This record belongs to a study of T cell responses to AZD1222 COVID-19 vaccine. Study as a whole: Second-dose intervals near 4 or 12 weeks were combined.

Assay: immunoSEQ multiplex PCR; the TCRdb copy retains only in-frame clones and omits some. The data hold roughly 140,000 clones, with 91% observed a single time. The CDR3 loop spans 13 amino acids. CDR1 is MNHEY, CDR2 SMNVEV, per germline (reference sequence). Deletions cut 6 bases from V and 5 bases from J, with 11 bases between. The rearrangement links TRBV27 to TRBJ1-3, with no clear D. This sequence was found in an adult in good health. This specimen was peripheral blood, taken on day 0 of AZD1222 vaccination. CDR3 loop: CASSTRARNTIYF. The CDR3 DNA is TGTGCCAGCAGCACTCGGGCTCGAAACACCATATATTTT.